The present T cell receptor beta chain was sequenced within a study of Graves' ophthalmopathy and Graves' hyperthyroidism. Study-level results: As the model predicted ophthalmopathy progression, it achieved a sensitivity of 70.59% and a specificity of about 72%. Blood contained most expanded thyroid clonotypes exceeding 0.001 frequency.

This clonotype was counted at least ten times. Antigen: not known. V was pared by 6 bases and J by 4 bases, with 18 bases between. CDR1 MNHEY and CDR2 SVGEGT come from the germline V gene. CDR3 size: 15 residues. The authors amplified TCR beta CDR3 regions from RNA transcripts. The authors performed first-round RT-PCR with HTBI primers and then a second-round multiplex PCR. TCRdb ran MiXCR on the multiplex PCR reads and lists one entry per CDR3 protein. The data hold over 450,000 distinct CDR3 sequences, with over 13% observed a single time. Excluded were patients with other autoimmune diseases, uncontrolled infections, pregnancy or lactation.

The source material was blood. The chain uses TRBV6-2 or TRBV6-3 and TRBJ1-1; tentatively, D is TRBD1 (5 bases). The TCR was taken from a woman between 25 and 40 years old with Graves' ophthalmopathy. In nucleotides, the CDR3 is TGTGCCAGCAGGAAGACAGCGACCTGGGGCACTGAAGCTTTCTTT. This translates into CASRKTATWGTEAFF.